The entry below describes one T cell receptor beta chain. The sample comes from a study of blood T cell repertoires in COVID-19. Original methodology: How many nucleated cells were present was estimated from reference gene primer amplification. Sequencing used immunoSEQ multiplex PCR; TCRdb keeps in-frame clones, though not all of them. V and J calls and clone size come straight from that table; D and trimming were deduced from the DNA. The sample includes roughly 160,000 clones, 80% to 90% of them seen just once. The CDR3 runs to 14 residues. Germline V gene sequence: CDR1 SGHAT, CDR2 FQNNGV. V was clipped by 6 bases and J by 1 base, with 12 bases between them.

The TCR comes from a woman aged 60-70 years who had recovered from COVID-19. The J gene is TRBJ2-5, the V gene TRBV11-2; D perhaps matches TRBD1 (6 bases). Sequencing was done on a sample of peripheral blood. CDR3 loop: CASRKGQFQETQYF. In DNA, the CDR3 is TGTGCCAGCAGAAAAGGACAGTTCCAAGAGACCCAGTACTTC.